This TCR beta chain originates from a study of T-cell reconstitution after alpha-beta-depleted transplantation in children. It was with unique molecular identifiers that the TCRbeta library was prepared. TCRdb used MiXCR to reprocess the PCR reads, holding one entry per CDR3 protein. The sample shows a few hundred thousand distinct CDR3 sequences, approximately 9.8% of them seen only once. This clonotype has a count of ten or more. Trimming cost V 1 base and J 5 bases, with 17 bases left between them. This CDR3 contains 16 residues. CDR1 is SEHNR and CDR2 is FQNEAQ in the germline V gene (reference sequence).

The clonotype comes from a human donor who donated a stem cell graft to a child with SCID. This sequence joins TRBV7-9 and TRBJ1-2; no clear D gene. The sample in question was PBMCs from the stem cell graft donor, obtained from the stem cell graft. CDR3 residues: CASSLGGSGSVYGYTF. The CDR3 nucleotides read TGTGCCAGCAGCTTAGGTGGTTCAGGCAGCGTTTATGGCTACACCTTC.